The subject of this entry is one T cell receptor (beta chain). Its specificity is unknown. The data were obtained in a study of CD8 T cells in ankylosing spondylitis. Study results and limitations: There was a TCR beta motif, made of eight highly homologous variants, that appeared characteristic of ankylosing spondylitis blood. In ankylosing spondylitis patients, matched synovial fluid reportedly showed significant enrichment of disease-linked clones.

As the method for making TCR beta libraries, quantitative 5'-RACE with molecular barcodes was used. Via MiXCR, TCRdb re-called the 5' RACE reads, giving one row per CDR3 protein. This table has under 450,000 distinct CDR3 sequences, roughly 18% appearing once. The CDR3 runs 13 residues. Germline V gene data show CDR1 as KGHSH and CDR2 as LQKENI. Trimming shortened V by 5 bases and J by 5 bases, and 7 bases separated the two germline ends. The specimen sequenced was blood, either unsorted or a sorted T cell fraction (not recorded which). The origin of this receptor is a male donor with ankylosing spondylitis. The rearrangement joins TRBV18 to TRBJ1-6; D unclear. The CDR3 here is CASSSQDNSPLHF. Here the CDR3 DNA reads TGTGCCAGCTCATCGCAGGATAATTCACCCCTCCACTTT.